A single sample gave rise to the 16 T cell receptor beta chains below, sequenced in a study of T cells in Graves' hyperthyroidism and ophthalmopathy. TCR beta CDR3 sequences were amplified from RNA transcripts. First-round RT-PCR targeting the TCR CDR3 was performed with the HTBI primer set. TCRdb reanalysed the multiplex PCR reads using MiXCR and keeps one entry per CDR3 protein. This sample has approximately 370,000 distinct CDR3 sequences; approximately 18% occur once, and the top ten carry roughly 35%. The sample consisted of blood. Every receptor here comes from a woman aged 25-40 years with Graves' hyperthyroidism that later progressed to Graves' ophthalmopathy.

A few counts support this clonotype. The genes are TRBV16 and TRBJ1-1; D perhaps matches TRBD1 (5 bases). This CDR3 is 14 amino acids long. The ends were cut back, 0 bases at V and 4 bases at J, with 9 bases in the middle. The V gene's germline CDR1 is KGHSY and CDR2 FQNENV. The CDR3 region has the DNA TGTGCCAGCAGCCAATCAGGGGCGGCCACTGAAGCTTTCTTT. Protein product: CASSQSGAATEAFF.

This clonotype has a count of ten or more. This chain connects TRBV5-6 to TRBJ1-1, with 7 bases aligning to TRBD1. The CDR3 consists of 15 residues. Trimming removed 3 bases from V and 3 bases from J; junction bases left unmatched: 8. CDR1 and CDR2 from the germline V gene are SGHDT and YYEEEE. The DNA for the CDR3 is TGTGCCAGCAGCTACCCGGGACAGCAAGACACTGAAGCTTTCTTT. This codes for CASSYPGQQDTEAFF.

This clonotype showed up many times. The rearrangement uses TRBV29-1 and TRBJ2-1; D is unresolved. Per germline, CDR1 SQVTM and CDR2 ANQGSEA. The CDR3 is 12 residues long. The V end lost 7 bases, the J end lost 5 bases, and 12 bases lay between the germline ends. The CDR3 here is CSAERRDNEQFF. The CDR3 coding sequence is TGCAGCGCCGAGCGTCGGGACAATGAGCAGTTCTTC.

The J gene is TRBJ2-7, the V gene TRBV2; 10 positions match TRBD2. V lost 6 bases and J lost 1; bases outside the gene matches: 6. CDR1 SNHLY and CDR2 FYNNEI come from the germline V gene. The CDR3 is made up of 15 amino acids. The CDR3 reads CASRGGLAVSYEQYF. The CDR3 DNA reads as TGTGCCAGCAGGGGAGGACTAGCGGTTTCCTACGAGCAGTACTTC.

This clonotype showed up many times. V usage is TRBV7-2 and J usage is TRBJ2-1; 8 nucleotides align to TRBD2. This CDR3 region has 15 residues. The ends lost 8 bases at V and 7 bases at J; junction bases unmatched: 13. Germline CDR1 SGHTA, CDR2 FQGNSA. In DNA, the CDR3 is TGTGCCAGCGGACGACCGGGACTAGTAGGTAATGAGCAGTTCTTC. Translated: CASGRPGLVGNEQFF. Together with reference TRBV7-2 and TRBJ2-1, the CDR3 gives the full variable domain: GAGVSQSPSNKVTEKGKDVELRCDPISGHTALYWYRQSLGQGLEFLIYFQGNSAPDKSGLPSDRFSAERTGGSVSTLTIQRTQQEDSAVYLCASGRPGLVGNEQFFGPGTRLTVL.

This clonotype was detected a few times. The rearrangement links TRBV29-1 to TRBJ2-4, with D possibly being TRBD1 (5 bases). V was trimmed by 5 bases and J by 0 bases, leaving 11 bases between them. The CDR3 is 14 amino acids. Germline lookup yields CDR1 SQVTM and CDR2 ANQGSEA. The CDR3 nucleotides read TGCAGCGTTCGAGACAGAAGAGCCAAAAACATTCAGTACTTC. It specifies CSVRDRRAKNIQYF.

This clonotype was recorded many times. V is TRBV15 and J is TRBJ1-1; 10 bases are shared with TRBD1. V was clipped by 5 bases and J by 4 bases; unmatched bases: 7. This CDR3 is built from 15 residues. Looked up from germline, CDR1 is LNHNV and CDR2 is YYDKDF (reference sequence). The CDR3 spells CATSEGQGFGTEAFF. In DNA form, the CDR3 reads TGTGCCACCAGCGAGGGACAGGGGTTTGGCACTGAAGCTTTCTTT.

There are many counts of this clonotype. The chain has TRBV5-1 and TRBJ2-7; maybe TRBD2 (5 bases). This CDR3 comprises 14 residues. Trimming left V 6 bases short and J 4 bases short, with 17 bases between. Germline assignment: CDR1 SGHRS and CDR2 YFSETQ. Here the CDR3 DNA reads TGCGCCAGCAAAGAGTCGCGCGGGTTTTACGAGCAGTACTTC. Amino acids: CASKESRGFYEQYF. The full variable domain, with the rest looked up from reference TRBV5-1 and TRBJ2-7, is KAGVTQTPRYLIKTRGQQVTLSCSPISGHRSVSWYQQTPGQGLQFLFEYFSETQRNKGNFPGRFSGRQFSNSRSEMNVSTLELGDSALYLCASKESRGFYEQYFGPGTRLTVT.

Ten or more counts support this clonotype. CDR3 nucleotides: TGTGCCACCAGCAGAGATCCGGGACAGGGAAGTGAAAAACTGTTTTTT. This codes for CATSRDPGQGSEKLFF. The J gene is TRBJ1-4, the V gene TRBV15, with 9 bases identical to TRBD1. The CDR3 length is 16 residues. V was clipped by 0 bases and J by 7 bases; unmatched bases: 6. CDR1 and CDR2 from the germline V gene are LNHNV and YYDKDF (reference sequence).

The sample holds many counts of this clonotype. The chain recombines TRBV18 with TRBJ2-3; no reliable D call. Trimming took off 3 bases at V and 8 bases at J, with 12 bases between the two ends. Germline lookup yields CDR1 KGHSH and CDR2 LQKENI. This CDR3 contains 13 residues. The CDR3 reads CASSPDREGTQYF. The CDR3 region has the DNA TGTGCCAGCTCACCGGATAGGGAAGGTACGCAGTATTTT. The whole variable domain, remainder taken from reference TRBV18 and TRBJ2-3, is NAGVMQNPRHLVRRRGQEARLRCSPMKGHSHVYWYRQLPEEGLKFMVYLQKENIIDESGMPKERFSAEFPKEGPSILRIQQVVRGDSAAYFCASSPDREGTQYFGPGTRLTVL.

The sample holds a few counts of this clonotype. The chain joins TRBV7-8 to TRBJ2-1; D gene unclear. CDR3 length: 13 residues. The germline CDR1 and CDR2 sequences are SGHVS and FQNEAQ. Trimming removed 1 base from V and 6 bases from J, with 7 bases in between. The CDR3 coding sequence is TGTGCCAGCAGCTTAGGGGCGGTCAATGAGCAGTTCTTC. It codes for CASSLGAVNEQFF.

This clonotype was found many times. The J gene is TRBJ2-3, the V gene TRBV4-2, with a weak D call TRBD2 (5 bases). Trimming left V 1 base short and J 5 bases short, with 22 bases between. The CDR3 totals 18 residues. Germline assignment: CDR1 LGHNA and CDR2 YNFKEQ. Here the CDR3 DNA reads TGTGCCAGCAGCCAAGGTCTAGGAGGCGCTTACACCCGAGATACGCAGTATTTT. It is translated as CASSQGLGGAYTRDTQYF.

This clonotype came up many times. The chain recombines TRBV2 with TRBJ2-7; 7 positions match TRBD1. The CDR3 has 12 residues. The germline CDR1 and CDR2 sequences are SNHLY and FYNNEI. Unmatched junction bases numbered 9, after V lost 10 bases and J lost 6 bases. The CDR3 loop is CATNEGAFEQYF. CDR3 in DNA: TGTGCCACCAATGAGGGGGCTTTCGAGCAGTACTTC.

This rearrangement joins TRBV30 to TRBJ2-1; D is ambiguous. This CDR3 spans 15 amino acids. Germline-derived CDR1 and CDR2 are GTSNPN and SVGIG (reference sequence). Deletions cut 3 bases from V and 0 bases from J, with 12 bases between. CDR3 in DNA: TGTGCCTGGAGGGCTCCCCCTAGCTCCTACAATGAGCAGTTCTTC. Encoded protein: CAWRAPPSSYNEQFF.

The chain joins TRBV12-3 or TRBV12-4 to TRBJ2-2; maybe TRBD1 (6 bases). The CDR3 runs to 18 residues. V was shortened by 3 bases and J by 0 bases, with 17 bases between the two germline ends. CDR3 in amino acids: CASSFRSLGQANTGELFF. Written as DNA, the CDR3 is TGTGCCAGCAGTTTTCGCTCTTTGGGACAAGCGAACACCGGGGAGCTGTTTTTT.

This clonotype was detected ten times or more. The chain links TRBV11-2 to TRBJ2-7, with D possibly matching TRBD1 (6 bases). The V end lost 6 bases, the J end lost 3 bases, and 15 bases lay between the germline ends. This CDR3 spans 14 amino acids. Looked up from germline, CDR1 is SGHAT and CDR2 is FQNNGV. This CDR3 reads CASSDIQQGYEQYF. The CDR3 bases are TGTGCCAGCAGTGACATACAACAGGGCTACGAGCAGTACTTC.